This T cell receptor beta chain was recorded in a study of T cells in Graves' hyperthyroidism and ophthalmopathy. Study-level results: Median prediction lead before ophthalmopathy onset was 5.5 to 7 months with the model. Most thyroid-expanded clonotypes above 0.001 were also found in blood.

This clonotype was detected many times. Its specificity is not known. Template material for amplifying TCR beta CDR3 regions consisted of RNA transcripts. A set of HTBI primers served as the primers for a first-round RT-PCR of the TCR CDR3. TCRdb re-called the multiplex PCR reads through MiXCR, storing one row per CDR3 protein. The sample yields over 700,000 distinct CDR3 sequences, 35% seen once. Germline V gives CDR1 SGHVS, CDR2 FQNEAQ. The germline V and J ends were trimmed by 3 bases and 7 bases, with 13 bases remaining between them. The CDR3 has 14 amino acids. V gene TRBV7-8 combines with J gene TRBJ1-5; unclear D gene. The sequence came from a middle-aged woman with Graves' hyperthyroidism. Sequences were obtained from blood. The DNA for the CDR3 is TGTGCCAGCAGCTTGGGGTGGCAGGCCCAGCCCCAGCATTTT. Its translation: CASSLGWQAQPQHF. Together with reference TRBV7-8 and TRBJ1-5, the CDR3 gives the full variable domain: GAGVSQSPRYKVAKRGQDVALRCDPISGHVSLFWYQQALGQGPEFLTYFQNEAQLDKSGLPSDRFFAERPEGSVSTLKIQRTQQEDSAVYLCASSLGWQAQPQHFGDGTRLSIL.